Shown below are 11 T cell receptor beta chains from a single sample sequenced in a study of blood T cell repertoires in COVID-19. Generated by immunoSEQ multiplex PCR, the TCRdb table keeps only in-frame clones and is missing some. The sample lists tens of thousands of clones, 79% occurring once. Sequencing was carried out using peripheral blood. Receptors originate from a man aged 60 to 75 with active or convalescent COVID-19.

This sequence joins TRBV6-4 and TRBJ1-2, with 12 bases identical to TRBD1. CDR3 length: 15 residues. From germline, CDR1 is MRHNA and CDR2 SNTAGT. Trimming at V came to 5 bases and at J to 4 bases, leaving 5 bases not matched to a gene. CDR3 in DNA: TGTGCCAGCAGTCTAGGGACAGGGGGCGCCTATGGCTACACCTTC. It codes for CASSLGTGGAYGYTF.

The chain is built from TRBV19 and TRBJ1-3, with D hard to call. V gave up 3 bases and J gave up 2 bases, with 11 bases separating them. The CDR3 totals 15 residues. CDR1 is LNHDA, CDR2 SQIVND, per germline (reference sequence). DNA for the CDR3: TGTGCCAGTAGTATTGTCACTGCGGCTGGAAACACCATATATTTT. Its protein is CASSIVTAAGNTIYF.

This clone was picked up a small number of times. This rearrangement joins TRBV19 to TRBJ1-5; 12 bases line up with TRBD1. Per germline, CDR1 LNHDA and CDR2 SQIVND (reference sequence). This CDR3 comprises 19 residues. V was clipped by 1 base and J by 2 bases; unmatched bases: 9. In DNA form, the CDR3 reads TGTGCCAGTAGTATAGGTTCGGGACAGGGGGCTAATGGCAATCAGCCCCAGCATTTT. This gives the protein CASSIGSGQGANGNQPQHF.

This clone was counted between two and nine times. The CDR3 loop is CARFQGNRSPLHF. The CDR3 DNA reads as TGTGCCAGGTTTCAGGGAAACCGTTCACCCCTCCACTTT. This chain connects TRBV5-3 to TRBJ1-6, with a possible D match to TRBD1 (5 bases). TRBV5-3 has ORF status, its function being uncertain. The CDR3 spans 13 residues. V lost 8 bases and J 9 bases, leaving 15 bases between the germline ends.

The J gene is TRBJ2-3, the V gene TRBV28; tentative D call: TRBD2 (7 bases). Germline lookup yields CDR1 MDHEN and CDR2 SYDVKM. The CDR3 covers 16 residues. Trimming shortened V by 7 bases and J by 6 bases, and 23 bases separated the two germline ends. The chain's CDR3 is CASTSPGRGAVDTQYF. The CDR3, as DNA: TGTGCCAGCACCTCCCCAGGGAGGGGGGCAGTGGATACGCAGTATTTT.

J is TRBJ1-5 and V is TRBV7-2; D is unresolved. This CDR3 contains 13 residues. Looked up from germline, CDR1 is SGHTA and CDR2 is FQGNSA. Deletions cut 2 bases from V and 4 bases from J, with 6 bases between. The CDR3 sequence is CASSLRVNQPQHF. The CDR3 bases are TGTGCCAGCAGCTTACGTGTTAATCAGCCCCAGCATTTT.

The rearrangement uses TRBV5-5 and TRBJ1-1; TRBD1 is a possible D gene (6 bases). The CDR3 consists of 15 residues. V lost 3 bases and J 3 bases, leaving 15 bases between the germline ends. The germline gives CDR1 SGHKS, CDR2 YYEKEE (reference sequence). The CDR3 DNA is TGTGCCAGCAGCTCAACGGACAGTTGGGACACTGAAGCTTTCTTT. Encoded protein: CASSSTDSWDTEAFF. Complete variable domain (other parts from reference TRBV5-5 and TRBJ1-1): DAGVTQSPTHLIKTRGQQVTLRCSPISGHKSVSWYQQVLGQGPQFIFQYYEKEERGRGNFPDRFSARQFPNYSSELNVNALLLGDSALYLCASSSTDSWDTEAFFGQGTRLTVV.

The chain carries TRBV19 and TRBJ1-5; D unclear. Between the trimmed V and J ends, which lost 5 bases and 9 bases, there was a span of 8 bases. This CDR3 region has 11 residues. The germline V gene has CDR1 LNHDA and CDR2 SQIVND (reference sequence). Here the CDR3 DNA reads TGTGCCAGTAGTGTGGGAGGGCCCCAGCATTTT. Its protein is CASSVGGPQHF.

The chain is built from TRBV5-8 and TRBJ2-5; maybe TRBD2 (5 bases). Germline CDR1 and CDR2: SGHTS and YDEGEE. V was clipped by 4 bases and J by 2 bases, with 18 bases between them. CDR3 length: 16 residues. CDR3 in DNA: TGTGCCAGCAGCATATACCTATCGGGGAATCAAGAGACCCAGTACTTC. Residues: CASSIYLSGNQETQYF.

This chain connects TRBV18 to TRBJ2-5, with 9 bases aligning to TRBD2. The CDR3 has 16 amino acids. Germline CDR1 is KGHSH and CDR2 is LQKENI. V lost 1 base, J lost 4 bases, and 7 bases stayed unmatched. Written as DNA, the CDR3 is TGTGCCAGCTCACCACAAGGCGGGGGGGCCGGAGAGACCCAGTACTTC. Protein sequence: CASSPQGGGAGETQYF.

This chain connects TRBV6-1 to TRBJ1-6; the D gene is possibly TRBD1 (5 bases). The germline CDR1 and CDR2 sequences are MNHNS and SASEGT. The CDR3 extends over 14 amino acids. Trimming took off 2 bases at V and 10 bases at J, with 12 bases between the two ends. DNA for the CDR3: TGTGCCAGCAGTGAATCAGGGTATCAATCACCCCTCCACTTT. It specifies CASSESGYQSPLHF.